This TCR beta chain was captured in a study of T cells in Graves' hyperthyroidism and ophthalmopathy. Study conclusions and caveats: Classification by a 13 V-J model distinguished ophthalmopathy from stable hyperthyroidism. Most thyroid clonotypes expanded above 0.001 appeared in blood too.

At least ten counts were recorded for this clonotype. Antigen unknown. Template material for amplifying TCR beta CDR3 regions consisted of RNA transcripts. Researchers ran a first-round RT-PCR on the TCR CDR3 using the HTBI primer set. TCRdb re-called the multiplex PCR reads through MiXCR, storing one row per CDR3 protein. The repertoire consists of 250,000 or so distinct CDR3 sequences, with approximately 15% occurring once and the leading ten covering roughly 13%. V was cut by 5 bases and J by 5 bases, with 15 bases left in between. Per the germline V gene, CDR1 is MDHEN and CDR2 is SYDVKM. This CDR3 comprises 14 residues.

The chain recombines TRBV28 with TRBJ2-5; D is perhaps TRBD1 (6 bases). This receptor was taken from a woman aged 40 to 50 with Graves' hyperthyroidism that later progressed to Graves' ophthalmopathy. Material: blood. The CDR3 nucleotides are TGTGCCAGCAGTCCACAGGGAAGTTGGGAGACCCAGTACTTC. Protein sequence: CASSPQGSWETQYF.